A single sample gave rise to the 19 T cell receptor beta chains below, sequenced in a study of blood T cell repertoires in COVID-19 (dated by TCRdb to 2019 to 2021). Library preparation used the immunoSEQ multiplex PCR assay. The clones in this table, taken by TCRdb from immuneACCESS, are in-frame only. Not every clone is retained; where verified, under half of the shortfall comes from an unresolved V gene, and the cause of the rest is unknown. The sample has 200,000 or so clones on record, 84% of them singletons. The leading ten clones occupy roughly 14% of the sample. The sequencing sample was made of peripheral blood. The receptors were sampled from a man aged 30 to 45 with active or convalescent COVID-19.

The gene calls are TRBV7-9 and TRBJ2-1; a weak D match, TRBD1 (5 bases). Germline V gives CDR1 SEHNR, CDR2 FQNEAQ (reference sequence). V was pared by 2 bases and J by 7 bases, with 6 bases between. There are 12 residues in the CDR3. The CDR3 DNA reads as TGTGCCAGCAGCTTAAGGGGTAATGAGCAGTTCTTC. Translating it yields CASSLRGNEQFF.

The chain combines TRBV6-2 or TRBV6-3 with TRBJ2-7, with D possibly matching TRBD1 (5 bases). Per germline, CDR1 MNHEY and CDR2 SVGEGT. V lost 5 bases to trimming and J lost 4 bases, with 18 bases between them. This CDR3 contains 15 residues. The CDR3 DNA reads TGTGCCAGCAGTCCCGGATCAGGGTCGGTATACGAGCAGTACTTC. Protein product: CASSPGSGSVYEQYF.

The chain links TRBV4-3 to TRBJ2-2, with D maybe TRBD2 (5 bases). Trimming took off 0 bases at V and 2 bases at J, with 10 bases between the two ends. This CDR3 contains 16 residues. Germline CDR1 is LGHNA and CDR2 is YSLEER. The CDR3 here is CASSQESGLNTGELFF. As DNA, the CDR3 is TGCGCCAGCAGCCAAGAGTCTGGACTCAACACCGGGGAGCTGTTTTTT.

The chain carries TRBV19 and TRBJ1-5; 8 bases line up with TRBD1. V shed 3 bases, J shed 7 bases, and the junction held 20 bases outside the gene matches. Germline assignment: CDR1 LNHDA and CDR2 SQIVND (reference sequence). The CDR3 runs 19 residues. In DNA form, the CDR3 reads TGTGCCAGTAGTATCGGTACGAATTGGGGAGGACAGGGCGAGCAGCCCCAGCATTTT. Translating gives CASSIGTNWGGQGEQPQHF.

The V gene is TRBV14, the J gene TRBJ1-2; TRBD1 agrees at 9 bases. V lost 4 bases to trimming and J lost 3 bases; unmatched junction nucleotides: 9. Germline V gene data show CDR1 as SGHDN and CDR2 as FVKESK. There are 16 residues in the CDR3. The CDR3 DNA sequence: TGTGCCAGCAGCCCGCTCGGGGACAGGGAGGACTATGGCTACACCTTC. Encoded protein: CASSPLGDREDYGYTF.

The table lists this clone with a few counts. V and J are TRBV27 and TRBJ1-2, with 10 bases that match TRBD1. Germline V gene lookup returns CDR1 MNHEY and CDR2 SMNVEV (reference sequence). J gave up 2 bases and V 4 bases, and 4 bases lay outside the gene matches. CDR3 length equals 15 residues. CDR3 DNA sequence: TGTGCCAGCAGTTCGCGGGGACAGGGGAACTATGGCTACACCTTC. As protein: CASSSRGQGNYGYTF.

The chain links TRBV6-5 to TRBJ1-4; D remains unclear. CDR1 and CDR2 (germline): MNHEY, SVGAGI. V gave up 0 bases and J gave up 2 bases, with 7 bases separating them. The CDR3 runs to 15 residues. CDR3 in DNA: TGTGCCAGCAGTTACTCGCGGCGGACTAATGAAAAACTGTTTTTT. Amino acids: CASSYSRRTNEKLFF.

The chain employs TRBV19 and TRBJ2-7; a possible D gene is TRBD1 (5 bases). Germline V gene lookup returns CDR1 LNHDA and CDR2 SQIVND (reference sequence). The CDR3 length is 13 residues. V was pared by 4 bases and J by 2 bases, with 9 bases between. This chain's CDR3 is CASSNRQTYEQYF. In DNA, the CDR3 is TGTGCCAGTAGTAATCGACAGACCTACGAGCAGTACTTC.

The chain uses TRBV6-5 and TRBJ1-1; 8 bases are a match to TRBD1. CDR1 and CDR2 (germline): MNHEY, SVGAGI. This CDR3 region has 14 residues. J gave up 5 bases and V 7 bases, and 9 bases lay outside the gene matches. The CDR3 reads CASTELYRGTEAFF. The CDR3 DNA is TGTGCCAGCACCGAACTTTACAGGGGGACTGAAGCTTTCTTT.

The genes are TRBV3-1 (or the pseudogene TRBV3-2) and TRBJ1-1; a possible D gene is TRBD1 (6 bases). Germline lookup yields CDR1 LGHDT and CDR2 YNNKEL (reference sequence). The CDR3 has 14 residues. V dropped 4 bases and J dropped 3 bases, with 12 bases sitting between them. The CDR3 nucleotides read TGTGCCAGCAGCCGGAATACAGGGTACACTGAAGCTTTCTTT. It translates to CASSRNTGYTEAFF.

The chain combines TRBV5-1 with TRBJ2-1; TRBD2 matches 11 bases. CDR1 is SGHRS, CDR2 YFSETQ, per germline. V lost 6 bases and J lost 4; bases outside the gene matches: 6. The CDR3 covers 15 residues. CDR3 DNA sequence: TGCGCCAGCACCTCTAGCGGGGGGACTTACAATGAGCAGTTCTTC. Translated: CASTSSGGTYNEQFF.

CDR3 nucleotides: TGTGCCAGTAGTATCTCGCCAGATCCTGGAAACACCATATATTTT. It codes for CASSISPDPGNTIYF. The chain couples TRBV19 to TRBJ1-3; no reliable D call. Germline V gene sequence: CDR1 LNHDA, CDR2 SQIVND (reference sequence). The CDR3 runs to 15 residues. Trimming cost V 3 bases and J 2 bases, with 11 bases left between them. Using reference TRBV19 and TRBJ1-3 for the parts outside the CDR3, the full variable domain is DGGITQSPKYLFRKEGQNVTLSCEQNLNHDAMYWYRQDPGQGLRLIYYSQIVNDFQKGDIAEGYSVSREKKESFPLTVTSAQKNPTAFYLCASSISPDPGNTIYFGEGSWLTVV.

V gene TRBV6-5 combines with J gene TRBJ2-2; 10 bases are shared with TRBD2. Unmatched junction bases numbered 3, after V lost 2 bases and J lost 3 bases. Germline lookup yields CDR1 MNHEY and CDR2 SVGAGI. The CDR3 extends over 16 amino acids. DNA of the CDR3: TGTGCCAGCAGTTACAGTAGCGGGGGGCACACCGGGGAGCTGTTTTTT. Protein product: CASSYSSGGHTGELFF.

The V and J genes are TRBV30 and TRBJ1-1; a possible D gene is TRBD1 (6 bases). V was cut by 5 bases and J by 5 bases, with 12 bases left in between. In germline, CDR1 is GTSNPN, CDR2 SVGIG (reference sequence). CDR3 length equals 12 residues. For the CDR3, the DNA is TGTGCCTGGGGGGGCGCCTCGACTGAAGCTTTCTTT. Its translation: CAWGGASTEAFF.

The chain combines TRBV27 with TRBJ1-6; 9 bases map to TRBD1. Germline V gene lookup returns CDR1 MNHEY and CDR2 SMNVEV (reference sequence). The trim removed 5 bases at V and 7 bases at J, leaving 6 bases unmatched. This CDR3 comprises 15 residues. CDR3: CASSIGTGRNSPLHF. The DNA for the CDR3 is TGTGCCAGCAGTATTGGGACAGGGAGGAATTCACCCCTCCACTTT.

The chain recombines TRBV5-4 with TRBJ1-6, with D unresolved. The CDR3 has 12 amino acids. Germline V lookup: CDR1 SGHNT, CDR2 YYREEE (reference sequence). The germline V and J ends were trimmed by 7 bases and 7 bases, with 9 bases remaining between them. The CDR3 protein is CASQRLNSPLHF. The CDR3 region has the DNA TGTGCCAGCCAGAGGCTCAATTCACCCCTCCACTTT.

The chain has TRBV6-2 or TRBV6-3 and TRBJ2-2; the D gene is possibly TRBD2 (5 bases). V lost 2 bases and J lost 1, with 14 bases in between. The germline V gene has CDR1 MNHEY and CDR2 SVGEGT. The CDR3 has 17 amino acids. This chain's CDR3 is CASSYPLPDWNTGELFF. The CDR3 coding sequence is TGTGCCAGCAGTTACCCGCTACCGGACTGGAACACCGGGGAGCTGTTTTTT.

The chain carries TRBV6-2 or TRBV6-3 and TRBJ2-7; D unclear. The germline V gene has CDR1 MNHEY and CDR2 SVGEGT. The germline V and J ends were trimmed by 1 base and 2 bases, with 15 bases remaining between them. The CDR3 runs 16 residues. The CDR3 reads CASSYFAMVDTYEQYF. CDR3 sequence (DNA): TGTGCCAGCAGTTACTTCGCAATGGTAGACACCTACGAGCAGTACTTC.

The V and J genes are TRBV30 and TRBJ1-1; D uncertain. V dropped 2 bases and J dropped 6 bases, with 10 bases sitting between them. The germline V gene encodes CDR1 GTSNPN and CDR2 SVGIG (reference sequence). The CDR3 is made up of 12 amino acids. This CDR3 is CAWSHYAAEAFF. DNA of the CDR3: TGTGCCTGGAGTCACTATGCCGCTGAAGCTTTCTTT.